This entry describes one TCR beta chain. Its antigen is undetermined. cDNA prepared by RNA extraction and subsequent reverse transcription served as the template for sequencing. Assay used: immunoSEQ multiplex PCR; TCRdb lists only in-frame clones, some missing. The sample includes a few hundred thousand clones, just over 65% of them seen just once. Losses at the gene ends were 3 bases for V and 1 base for J; bases not matched to a gene: 5. The CDR3 totals 16 residues. Germline V gene sequence: CDR1 LGHNA, CDR2 YNFKEQ. The data were taken from a study of CD8+ T cells in alopecia areata. The study, taken as a whole, reports: A large proportion of expanded lesional clones were detected persisting in scalp and blood during tofacitinib. Sequenced scalp T cells also include alphabeta T cells resident in normal skin.

Treatment meaning: oral pan-JAK inhibitor, 5-10 mg twice daily. Cell sorting was applied to PBMCs, and CD4+ and CD8+ T cells were collected. The rearrangement joins TRBV4-2 to TRBJ2-3; 9 bases are shared with TRBD2. The sequencing used CD4+ T cells sorted from blood, collected at week 44, from a patient treated with tofacitinib. This sequence originates from a human donor with alopecia areata. The CDR3 sequence: CASSHESGGRTDTQYF. The DNA of the CDR3 is TGTGCCAGCAGCCATGAAAGCGGGGGGCGCACAGATACGCAGTATTTT.